This T cell receptor (beta chain) was identified during a study of post-analysis software for immune sequencing data. Findings of the study overall: A few TRBV segments appeared more often in patients than in controls, and TRBV5-6, TRBV5-1 and TRBV20-1 were among these. Batch-mates among the samples co-clustered strongly by F measure.

Researchers reported that TCR beta cDNA libraries carried unique molecular identifiers. TCRdb reanalysed the PCR reads using MiXCR and keeps one entry per CDR3 protein. The data hold more than 350,000 distinct CDR3 sequences, with 35% to 45% observed a single time. Worth noting for this clonotype: Its cognate antigen is unknown.

Trimming pared 2 bases from V and 3 bases from J, leaving 7 bases between. Looked up from germline, CDR1 is SQVTM and CDR2 is ANQGSEA. CDR3 length: 12 amino acids. The V gene is TRBV29-1, the J gene TRBJ2-5; TRBD1 might be the D (5 bases). Specimen: blood. The sequence was obtained from a girl aged 2 to 10 with multiple sclerosis. CDR3 DNA sequence: TGCAGCGTTGAACAGGGCAAAGAGACCCAGTACTTC. It translates to CSVEQGKETQYF.